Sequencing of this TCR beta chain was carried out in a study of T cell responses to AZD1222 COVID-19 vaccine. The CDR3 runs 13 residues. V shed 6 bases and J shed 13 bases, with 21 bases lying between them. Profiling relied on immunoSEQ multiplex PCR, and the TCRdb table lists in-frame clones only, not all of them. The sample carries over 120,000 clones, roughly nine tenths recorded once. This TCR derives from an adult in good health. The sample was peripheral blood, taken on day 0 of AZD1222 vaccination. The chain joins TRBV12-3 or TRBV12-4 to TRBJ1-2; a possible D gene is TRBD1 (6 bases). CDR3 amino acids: CASSYGYGRGPTF. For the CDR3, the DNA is TGTGCCAGCAGCTACGGGTACGGCCGGGGGCCCACCTTC.